This T cell receptor beta chain originates from a study of identical twins (dated by TCRdb to 2015 to 2016). With respect to the entire study: To test whether fetal clonotypes persist, the study used deep sequencing on TCR alpha and beta repertoires from monozygotic twins, unrelated adults of various ages, and cord blood. To rule out contamination, replicate twin experiments were performed at different times with different library preparation protocols.

As for this clonotype: Its specific antigen is unknown. The sample holds no much larger clone one base away, and base qualities are not on file.

Library preparation employed 5' RACE. The instrument was an Illumina HiSeq 2000. Template switching added a universal primer binding site, and the final cDNA carried a unique molecular identifier that allowed TCR cDNA molecules to be counted accurately. Specific primers in the conserved constant-segment region were used to synthesize first-strand cDNA for TCR alpha and beta chains. Each cDNA library was double barcoded, with a SMART-Mk sample barcode plus Illumina barcodes, to control for contamination. TruSeq adapter sequences, together with Illumina sample barcodes, were added in two successive PCR steps. Sequencing of the TCR alpha and beta cDNA libraries was done on the Illumina HiSeq platform using custom primers. The original pipeline was this. MiGEC was used to process raw reads and extract unique molecular identifiers, and MiXCR was used to find CDR3 positions. For each individual, recombination models were inferred using an EM algorithm with the repgenHMM and IGoR tools. The analysis of shared clonotypes was done with the tcR package in R, with sharing normalized by the product of cloneset sizes. To study raw recombination without the effects of thymic and clonal selection, out-of-frame nonproductive sequences were analyzed. TCRdb's own reprocessing of the public reads used fastp at Q25 and MiXCR and kept productive beta chains. Under each unique CDR3 protein, matching rows form one entry showing the most common genes and DNA. The V and J calls were not made by the authors but by TCRdb's processing. The sample yields roughly 500,000 distinct CDR3 sequences; approximately 22% were counted once. Together, the top ten hold about 0.91% of the sample.

V is cut by 2 bases and J by 8 bases, and the space between the germline ends is 18 bases. There are 15 amino acids in the CDR3, from cysteine to phenylalanine inclusive. Only the CDR3 part of the read is kept: 45 bases, read in frame from the first base. Looking up the germline V gene yields CDR1 SGHDN and CDR2 FVKESK. Every donor was a healthy Caucasian. The twin cohort comprised three pairs of female monozygotic twins, all aged roughly 18 to 30 years. CD4+ and CD8+ T cell populations were isolated with positive isolation kits from Invitrogen. Beyond this particular receptor, the publication reports: Invariant T cells such as MAIT and iNKT could partly confound zero-insertion analyses, although diverse VJ usage argued against such confounding for most clonotypes. Fewer insertions were carried by abundant cord blood beta clonotypes, a similar but weaker trend appeared in young adult naive repertoires, and no such trend appeared in memory repertoires. Out-of-frame TCR alpha sharing in monozygotic twins was systematically underestimated by recombination models, whereas sharing between unrelated individuals was in agreement with the recombination models. Compared with coincidental sharing between unrelated individuals, out-of-frame TCR alpha sequences shared between twins showed an excess of sequences with low generation probability. Conclusions relied on cross-sectional statistical analysis, since the same donors could not be followed over many years. A weaker excess of twin sharing was found in beta out-of-frame sequences because the signal-to-noise ratio was lowered by fewer shared sequences.

The same data also contributed to another study, on T cells expressing NK-cell markers. As the second study states: About eight donors provided sorted CD3+CD56+NKG2C+, CD3+CD56+NKG2C- and CD3+CD56-NKG2C+ T-cell subsets, whose TCR beta-chain repertoires were profiled. Seven of the eight sequenced donors were HCMV-seropositive and one was HCMV-seronegative. In several experiments an anti-gammadeltaTCR antibody was added to restrict sorting to alphabetaTCR-expressing T cells. In five to seven donors, the dominant CD3+CD56+NKG2C+ clonotypes were found to rank among the top 10 CD8+ clonotypes and to make up roughly 1.0-7.5% of CD8+ T cells. Those dominant clonotypes were again the most abundant among CD3+CD56-NKG2C+ cells in a few donors, at roughly 25-60.1%. Whether the expanded NKG2C-expressing T cell clones were specific for HCMV antigens remained unclear. The study sequenced eight donors, all healthy volunteers chosen at random: three men and five women. HCMV-specific IgG was detected in serum with a commercial ELISA kit to determine HCMV serostatus. Reads were demultiplexed and grouped by UMI with MIGEC, and clonotypes were assembled and quantified with MiTCR. To exclude erroneous sequences, any TCR cDNA sequence not supported by at least two reads was discarded. The tcR package was used for downstream repertoire analysis, and clonotypes were matched across fractions by CDR3 nucleotide sequence plus V segment. Antigen specificity was annotated against VDJdb with VDJmatch, allowing one amino acid substitution in CDR3.

What was sequenced was CD4+ T cells sorted from blood. This receptor was identified in a woman in her late teens or twenties in good health. The chain links TRBV14 with TRBJ1-2, with no confident D gene call. CDR3 reads: CASSQQPAWIEGYTF. The DNA sequence reads TGTGCCAGCAGCCAACAACCAGCATGGATAGAAGGCTACACCTTC.